What follows are 22 T cell receptor beta chains derived from one specimen sequenced in a study of Ad26.COV2.S vaccination and SARS-CoV-2 variants. TCRdb's table, derived via immunoSEQ multiplex PCR, lists solely in-frame clones and lacks some. The repertoire holds around 100,000 clones, with approximately 81% as singletons. Sample: peripheral blood, taken after recovery from COVID-19. All receptors come from a human donor who had recovered from COVID-19.

This chain links TRBV6-1 with TRBJ2-1; D remains ambiguous. Trimming removed 1 base at V and 15 bases at J, with 10 bases between. Germline loops: CDR1 MNHNS, CDR2 SASEGT. This CDR3 has 11 residues. The CDR3 bases are TGTGCCAGCAGTGAAGTCCAGGCTCGGTTCTTC. Protein product: CASSEVQARFF.

The J gene is TRBJ1-5, the V gene TRBV2; possibly TRBD1 for D (5 bases). Per germline, CDR1 SNHLY and CDR2 FYNNEI. The CDR3 is made up of 14 amino acids. V lost 7 bases and J lost 6, with 16 bases in between. CDR3 residues: CASTGDPGRQPQHF. The CDR3 bases are TGTGCCAGCACCGGGGACCCGGGACGTCAGCCCCAGCATTTT. Using reference TRBV2 and TRBJ1-5 for the parts outside the CDR3, the full variable domain is EPEVTQTPSHQVTQMGQEVILRCVPISNHLYFYWYRQILGQKVEFLVSFYNNEISEKSEIFDDQFSVERPDGSNFTLKIRSTKLEDSAMYFCASTGDPGRQPQHFGDGTRLSIL.

This chain connects TRBV7-7 to TRBJ2-7, with D unresolved. CDR1 is SSHAT, CDR2 FNYEAQ, per germline (reference sequence). This CDR3 comprises 13 residues. Trimming took off 5 bases at V and 3 bases at J, with 11 bases between the two ends. The CDR3 nucleotides read TGTGCCAGCAGCCACGGACGCAACTACGAGCAGTACTTC. Translation gives CASSHGRNYEQYF.

The chain has TRBV5-5 and TRBJ1-3; no clear D gene. CDR3 length equals 16 residues. From germline, CDR1 is SGHKS and CDR2 YYEKEE (reference sequence). The ends were cut back, 0 bases at V and 0 bases at J, with 10 bases in the middle. Here the CDR3 reads CASSLDTWTSGNTIYF. The CDR3 DNA reads TGTGCCAGCAGCTTGGACACGTGGACCTCTGGAAACACCATATATTTT.

The CDR3 coding sequence is TGTGCCAGCAGCTTAGCGTTGGGACAGGGTTACAATGAGCAGTTCTTC. Its protein is CASSLALGQGYNEQFF. The gene calls are TRBV7-6 and TRBJ2-1; 9 nucleotides line up with TRBD1. The CDR3 loop spans 16 amino acids. V gave up 0 bases and J gave up 4 bases; unmatched junction bases: 4. The germline V gene has CDR1 SGHVS and CDR2 FNYEAQ.

The V and J genes are TRBV27 and TRBJ1-2, with a weak D call TRBD1 (6 bases). The germline gives CDR1 MNHEY, CDR2 SMNVEV (reference sequence). There are 14 residues in the CDR3. The ends were cut back, 1 base at V and 4 bases at J, with 10 bases in the middle. The CDR3 protein is CASSLWGQGYGYTF. The CDR3 nucleotides read TGTGCCAGCAGTTTATGGGGGCAGGGCTATGGCTACACCTTC.

V is TRBV27 and J is TRBJ2-7; no clear D gene. Trimming stripped 7 bases from V and 6 bases from J, with 19 bases between. Germline values: CDR1 MNHEY, CDR2 SMNVEV (reference sequence). The CDR3 is 14 amino acids. CDR3 nucleotides: TGTGCCAGCATGGAAGGTGGAATGTTTGCCGAGCAGTACTTC. Its translation: CASMEGGMFAEQYF.

This clone has just one count. This chain joins TRBV11-2 and TRBJ2-1, with D unresolved. The CDR3 is 13 residues long. Germline CDR1 and CDR2: SGHAT and FQNNGV. Trimming shortened V by 6 bases and J by 0 bases, and 6 bases separated the two germline ends. The CDR3: CASRLNSYNEQFF. CDR3 sequence (DNA): TGTGCCAGCAGACTGAACTCCTACAATGAGCAGTTCTTC.

A single count supports this clone. This rearrangement joins TRBV9 to TRBJ2-3; unclear D gene. CDR3 length: 10 amino acids. Germline CDR1 SGDLS, CDR2 YYNGEE. V lost 9 bases and J 6 bases, leaving 8 bases between the germline ends. CDR3 sequence reads: CATSTDTQYF. The CDR3, as DNA: TGTGCCACGTCGACCGATACGCAGTATTTT. The complete variable domain, with remaining parts taken from reference TRBV9 and TRBJ2-3, reads DSGVTQTPKHLITATGQRVTLRCSPRSGDLSVYWYQQSLDQGLQFLIQYYNGEERAKGNILERFSAQQFPDLHSELNLSSLELGDSALYFCATSTDTQYFGPGTRLTVL.

The chain has TRBV4-1 and TRBJ2-1; TRBD1 or TRBD2 may be the D gene (6 bases each). V gave up 0 bases and J gave up 0 bases, with 12 bases separating them. The CDR3 covers 17 residues. The germline V gene has CDR1 MGHRA and CDR2 YSYEKL. The DNA of the CDR3 is TGCGCCAGCAGCCAAGAAGGGGGGCTAAGCTCCTACAATGAGCAGTTCTTC. Its protein product is CASSQEGGLSSYNEQFF.

In regard to this clone: A junction boundary mismatches the germline segment, possibly from a read error. The genes are TRBV29-1 and TRBJ1-1; TRBD1 is a possible D gene (6 bases). Germline CDR1 is SQVTM and CDR2 is ANQGSEA. The CDR3 extends over 9 amino acids. CDR3 nucleotide sequence: TGCAGCGCGGGGGGGGCTTTTGGGTTT. Its protein product is CSAGGAFGF.

V is TRBV10-2 and J is TRBJ2-7, with D perhaps matching TRBD2 (6 bases). V was pared by 0 bases and J by 6 bases, with 24 bases between. CDR3 length equals 18 residues. CDR1 WSHSY and CDR2 SAAADI come from the germline V gene. CDR3 region: CASSESGGTGFGKGEQYF. The CDR3, as DNA: TGCGCCAGCAGTGAGTCTGGGGGGACCGGATTCGGGAAGGGCGAGCAGTACTTC.

In DNA form, the CDR3 reads TGTGCCAGCAGCGGAGCCAACAGGATGGACGGGGAGCTGTTTTTT. Its translation: CASSGANRMDGELFF. This chain connects TRBV5-4 to TRBJ2-2, with a weak D call TRBD1 (5 bases). V gave up 4 bases and J gave up 7 bases, with 17 bases separating them. This CDR3 comprises 15 residues. Germline CDR1 SGHNT, CDR2 YYREEE (reference sequence).

This chain's CDR3 is CASSLQGSSGANVLTF. CDR3 in DNA: TGCGCCAGCAGCTTACAGGGCAGCTCTGGGGCCAACGTCCTGACTTTC. The V gene is TRBV5-1, the J gene TRBJ2-6, with D possibly being TRBD1 (6 bases). The V gene lost 2 bases and the J gene lost 0 bases, with 9 bases spanning the gap. This CDR3 is 16 amino acids long. Germline V gene sequence: CDR1 SGHRS, CDR2 YFSETQ.

This clone was found a few times. The V call is TRBV2, the J call TRBJ1-4; TRBD1 is a possible D gene (6 bases). CDR3 length: 15 amino acids. Germline CDR1 reads SNHLY; CDR2 reads FYNNEI. V was shortened by 6 bases and J by 2 bases, with 13 bases between the two germline ends. CDR3: CASSPRQVTNEKLFF. The CDR3 DNA reads as TGTGCCAGCAGCCCCCGACAGGTCACTAATGAAAAACTGTTTTTT.

This rearrangement joins TRBV5-8 to TRBJ1-4; 10 nucleotides line up with TRBD1. Germline V gives CDR1 SGHTS, CDR2 YDEGEE. V trimming: 4 bases; J trimming: 2 bases; junction bases outside the gene matches: 5. CDR3 length: 16 amino acids. CDR3: CASSAGQGGTNEKLFF. The CDR3 coding sequence is TGTGCCAGCAGCGCTGGACAGGGGGGGACTAATGAAAAACTGTTTTTT.

This chain links TRBV4-3 with TRBJ2-2, with unresolved D. The germline V and J ends were trimmed by 4 bases and 4 bases, with 16 bases remaining between them. The CDR3 runs to 16 residues. The germline CDR1 and CDR2 sequences are LGHNA and YSLEER. CDR3 coding DNA: TGCGCCAGCAGCCCGCCGGCCGGGCTATTCACCGGGGAGCTGTTTTTT. It yields the protein CASSPPAGLFTGELFF.

This chain links TRBV18 with TRBJ1-1, with D possibly matching TRBD1 (5 bases). The V gene lost 2 bases and the J gene lost 5 bases, with 21 bases spanning the gap. The CDR3 sequence is 17 residues long. Per the germline V gene, CDR1 is KGHSH and CDR2 is LQKENI. In DNA form, the CDR3 reads TGTGCCAGCTCACCAAAGGGGTCGGGATCCCTTAGGACTGAAGCTTTCTTT. This codes for CASSPKGSGSLRTEAFF.

The count of this clone is one. The rearrangement uses TRBV9 and TRBJ2-1; D gene ambiguous. CDR1 is SGDLS and CDR2 is YYNGEE in the germline V gene. The ends were cut back, 0 bases at V and 7 bases at J, with 8 bases in the middle. CDR3 length equals 13 residues. CDR3 bases: TGTGCCAGCAGCGTAGCCCCCAGGAATGAGCAGTTCTTC. Translation gives CASSVAPRNEQFF.

This chain uses TRBV7-8 with TRBJ2-3; perhaps TRBD2 as D (5 bases). Germline V gene lookup returns CDR1 SGHVS and CDR2 FQNEAQ. This CDR3 is built from 13 residues. The CDR3 nucleotides are TGTCCAGCGCCCTACGGGGAAGGGGATACGCAGTATTTT. Protein product: CPAPYGEGDTQYF.

This clone was found a few times. This chain connects TRBV28 to TRBJ2-7, with D possibly being TRBD1 (5 bases). V shed 8 bases and J shed 2 bases, with 10 bases lying between them. The CDR3 consists of 12 residues. Germline lookup yields CDR1 MDHEN and CDR2 SYDVKM. CDR3 sequence: CASQQTAYEQYF. The CDR3, as DNA: TGTGCCAGCCAACAGACAGCCTACGAGCAGTACTTC.

The chain joins TRBV27 to TRBJ1-2, with D perhaps TRBD1 (5 bases). The CDR3 runs to 14 residues. Germline CDR1 reads MNHEY; CDR2 reads SMNVEV (reference sequence). The V end was cut by 5 bases, the J end by 1 base, with 11 bases between. CDR3 region: CASSTGTDNYGYTF. Here the CDR3 DNA reads TGTGCCAGCAGTACCGGGACGGATAACTATGGCTACACCTTC.